The rows below give T cell receptor beta chains drawn from one sample of a study of shared clonotypes between healthy human individuals. This table comes from immunoSEQ multiplex PCR, and its TCRdb copy is limited to in-frame clones, with some not included. Of about 330,000 clones in the sample, about 74% were seen once. Sequences were obtained from memory CD4+ T cells sorted from blood. These TCRs come from a man aged 25-45 years in good health. Each CDR3 is given with its conserved first and last residue. The D gene is left open where the match is weak. Clone size appears in some rows only: once, few, many, or a class for an expanded clone.

abundance,v_gene,j_gene,d_gene,CDR3nt,CDR3aa
NA,TRBV2,TRBJ1-2,NA,TGTGCCAGCAGTGACTCGTCAGGGATGGATGGCTACACCTTC,CASSDSSGMDGYTF
NA,TRBV9,TRBJ2-7,TRBD1,TGTGCCAGCAGCGTAGGACAGGGAAACTACGAGCAGTACTTC,CASSVGQGNYEQYF
NA,TRBV5-1,TRBJ2-1,NA,TGCGCCAGCAGCTTGGGTAGGCTAGCGAGCAACAATGAGCAGTTCTTC,CASSLGRLASNNEQFF
NA,TRBV25-1,TRBJ2-5,TRBD1,TGTGCCAGCAGTGGCCCTTTGAGACCACAGGGGGCGCGGGAGACCCAGTACTTC,CASSGPLRPQGARETQYF
NA,TRBV30,TRBJ2-2,NA,TGTGCCTGGGGACGGACACTGAACACCGGGGAGCTGTTTTTT,CAWGRTLNTGELFF
NA,TRBV5-1,TRBJ2-5,TRBD2,TGCGCCAGCAGCTTAACTAGCGGATACCAAGAGACCCAGTACTTC,CASSLTSGYQETQYF
once,TRBV18,TRBJ2-4,NA,TGTGCCAGCTCAGAGACGGCGAAAAACATTCAGTACTTC,CASSETAKNIQYF
NA,TRBV2,TRBJ1-5,NA,TGTGCCAGCAGTAAAGCACTTAGCAATCAGCCCCAGCATTTT,CASSKALSNQPQHF
few,TRBV20-1,TRBJ2-7,NA,TGCAGTGCTAGAGGGGTCGAGCAGTACTTC,CSARGVEQYF
NA,TRBV7-6,TRBJ2-1,NA,TGTGCCAGCAGCTTAGCGGACTCCTACAATGAGCAGTTCTTC,CASSLADSYNEQFF
few,TRBV11-2,TRBJ2-5,NA,TGTGCCAGCAGGCCTCTAGGAGATTTAGAGACCCAGTACTTC,CASRPLGDLETQYF
few,TRBV7-2,TRBJ1-5,NA,TGTGCCAGCAGCTTGGCAGGGGATCAGCCCCAGCATTTT,CASSLAGDQPQHF
NA,TRBV7-2,TRBJ2-7,NA,TGTGCCAGCAGCTTAGTGAGAGGGCCTTACAACTTTACCTGGGAGCAGTACTTC,CASSLVRGPYNFTWEQYF
NA,TRBV2,TRBJ2-2,NA,TGTGCCAGCAGTTCGCAGGGGTCCGGGGAGCTGTTTTTT,CASSSQGSGELFF
NA,TRBV2,TRBJ2-4,TRBD2,TGTGCCAGCAGTCCCAGACTAGCGGGATTTTTTCAGTACTTC,CASSPRLAGFFQYF
once,TRBV14,TRBJ2-6,NA,TGTGCCAGCAGCCAAGGCGATCGGACACCGGATCTTTATGGGGCCAACGTCCTGACTTTC,CASSQGDRTPDLYGANVLTF